This record concerns one T cell receptor (beta chain) sequence. Its antigen is undetermined. This record belongs to a study of cytomegalovirus exposure and HLA in healthy donors. About the study: Researchers previously reported finding roughly 120 million unique TCR beta sequences from 150 million to 200 million T cells. Overall study results and limits: According to an earlier analysis, most TCR beta V segments yielded productive rearrangements about 87% or about 30% of the time.

Researchers ran the PCR with 60 Vbeta and 13 Jbeta primers. TCRdb's table, derived via immunoSEQ multiplex PCR, lists solely in-frame clones and lacks some. Of roughly 120,000 clones listed, approximately 60% were seen once; the top ten hold 2.2%. Germline CDR1 and CDR2: SGHRS and YFSETQ. The CDR3 loop spans 15 amino acids. V dropped 4 bases and J dropped 4; count of bases not matched to a gene: 8. Donors consisted of healthy bone marrow donors. Donors showed nominal health when sampled, although they likely had unrecorded immune exposures. The clonotype was recovered from a woman aged 25-40 years in good health and CMV-seronegative. The V gene is TRBV5-1, the J gene TRBJ2-1, with 7 bases identical to TRBD2. The material sequenced was PBMCs. The CDR3 spells CASSLGGRSYNEQFF. CDR3 DNA: TGCGCCAGCAGCCTGGGAGGGCGGAGTTACAATGAGCAGTTCTTC.